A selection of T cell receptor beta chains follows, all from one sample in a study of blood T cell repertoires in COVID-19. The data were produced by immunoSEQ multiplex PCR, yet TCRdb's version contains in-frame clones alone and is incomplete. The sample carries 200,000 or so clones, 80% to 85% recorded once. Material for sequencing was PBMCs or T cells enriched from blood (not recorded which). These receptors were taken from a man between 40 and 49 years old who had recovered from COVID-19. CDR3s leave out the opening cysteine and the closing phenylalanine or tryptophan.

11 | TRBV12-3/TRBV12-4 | ASSLDGQGRAF
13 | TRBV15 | ATSRDPLPNQPQH
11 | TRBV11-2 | ASSRRRGTEAF
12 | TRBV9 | ASSVKSTGSPLH
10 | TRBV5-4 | ASSSGGAVAF
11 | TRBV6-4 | ASIDRVKFGYT
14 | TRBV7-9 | ASSLDTGNRGTEAF
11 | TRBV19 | ASREGGLTEAF
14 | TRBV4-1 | ASSHGTAPRGNTIY
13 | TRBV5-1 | ASRGRGAHTDTQY
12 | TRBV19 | ASRDRGGPTEAF
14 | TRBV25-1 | ASSPQGSTSGNTIY
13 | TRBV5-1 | ASSLAYGGGNTIY
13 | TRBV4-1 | ASSLSGQGNQPQH
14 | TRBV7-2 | ASSSRGQGAESEQY
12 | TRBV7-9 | ASSSRDRSYEQY
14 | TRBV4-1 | ASSQDWAGGFSGYT
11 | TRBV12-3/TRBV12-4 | ASRTQDSYEQY
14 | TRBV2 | ASRTTIRTNTGELF
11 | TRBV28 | ASSRGQPQEQY
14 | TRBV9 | ASSVAGATSTFEAF
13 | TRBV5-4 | ASSLLGGAYNEQF
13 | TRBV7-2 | ASSLDSGGAYEQF
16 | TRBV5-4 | ASSLEPRTSGGNNEQF
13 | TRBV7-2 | ASSSPGQGGQPQH
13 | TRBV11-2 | ASSLSAGEQETQY
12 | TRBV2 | ASSGPGNGSPLH
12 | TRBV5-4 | ASSLAAGGGGYT
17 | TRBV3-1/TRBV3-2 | ASSQVLAQRGGSTDTQY
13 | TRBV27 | ASSPGTGVFTEAF
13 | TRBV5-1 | ASSLAGGLTDTQY
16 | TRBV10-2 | ASSGTSGGLPGANVLT
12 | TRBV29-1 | SVPPGDENTEAF
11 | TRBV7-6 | ASSPTGSGTQY
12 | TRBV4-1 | ASRLTDGQSGYT
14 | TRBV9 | ASSTGSLGGANVLT